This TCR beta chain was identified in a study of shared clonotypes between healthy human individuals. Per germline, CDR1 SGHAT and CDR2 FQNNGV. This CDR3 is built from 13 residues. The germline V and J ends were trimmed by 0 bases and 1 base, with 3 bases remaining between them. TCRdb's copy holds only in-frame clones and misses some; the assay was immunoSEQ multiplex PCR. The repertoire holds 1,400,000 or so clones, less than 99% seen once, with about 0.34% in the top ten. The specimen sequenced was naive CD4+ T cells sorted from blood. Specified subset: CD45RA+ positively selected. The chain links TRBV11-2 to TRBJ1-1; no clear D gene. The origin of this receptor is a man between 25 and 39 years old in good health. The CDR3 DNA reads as TGTGCCAGCAGCTTAGAGTCGAACACTGAAGCTTTCTTT. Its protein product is CASSLESNTEAFF.